This is a list of T cell receptor beta chains from one sample in a study of blood T cell repertoires in COVID-19. Here immunoSEQ multiplex PCR was the method, and the copy in TCRdb shows in-frame clones only, minus some. The sample consists of approximately 100,000 clones, 65% to 90% of them appearing once. Material: peripheral blood. The receptor set was obtained from a man aged 60 to 69 with acute or convalescent COVID-19. The CDR3 runs from the conserved cysteine through the conserved F or W. D genes are given only for firm matches. Clone size is shown for a subset of rows, as once, few, many or a class of expanded clone.

>NA|once|TRBV28|TRBJ1-4
TGTGCCAGCAGTACAGCTGGGCTTTCAAATGAAAAACTGTTTTTT
CASSTAGLSNEKLFF
>NA|NA|TRBV6-5|TRBJ2-5
TGTGCCGGCAGCGGGCGACAGGTGAAAGAGACCCAGTACTTC
CAGSGRQVKETQYF
>TRBD1|NA|TRBV4-3|TRBJ1-2
TGCGCCAGCAGCCTTCGGACAGGGGGAAACCATGGCTACACCTTC
CASSLRTGGNHGYTF
>TRBD1|NA|TRBV18|TRBJ1-6
TGTGCCAGCTCACCCTACGGGACAGCTAATTCACCCCTCCACTTT
CASSPYGTANSPLHF
>NA|NA|TRBV19|TRBJ1-2
TGTGCCAGTAGCGCCCGCGATCTCTATGGCTACACCTTC
CASSARDLYGYTF
>NA|NA|TRBV2|TRBJ1-3
TGTGCCAGCAGTGGGCCTGTCTCTGGAAACACCATATATTTT
CASSGPVSGNTIYF
>TRBD1|NA|TRBV5-6|TRBJ1-2
TGTGCCGGGACAGCCGGGCTGGGAGCGGATGGCTACACCTTC
CAGTAGLGADGYTF
>NA|once|TRBV5-4|TRBJ1-2
TGTGCCAGCAGCCTAGGGGGAGGGGACCTGGGCTATGGCTACACCTTC
CASSLGGGDLGYGYTF
>TRBD1|NA|TRBV10-3|TRBJ1-2
TGTGCCATCAGTGAGACGGACAGGGGGAACTATGGCTACACCTTC
CAISETDRGNYGYTF
>TRBD1|NA|TRBV5-1|TRBJ2-1
TGCGCCAGCAGCTCCGGAACGGGACAGGGACACAATGAGCAGTTCTTC
CASSSGTGQGHNEQFF
>NA|NA|TRBV11-2|TRBJ1-1
TGTGCCAGCAGCTTAGTGGCCGCAGGGGCAAGGGGGAACACTGAAGCTTTCTTT
CASSLVAAGARGNTEAFF
>NA|NA|TRBV28|TRBJ1-2
TGTGCCAGCAGTTCAATTCGGGGTTGGTCCTATGGCTACACCTTC
CASSSIRGWSYGYTF
>TRBD1|NA|TRBV11-1|TRBJ2-5
TGTGCCAGCAGCCCCCGGGACAGGGGTTTAGAGACCCAGTACTTC
CASSPRDRGLETQYF
>TRBD2|NA|TRBV19|TRBJ2-2
TGTGCCAGTAAGGTTGTAGCGGGGGGGACGAACACCGGGGAGCTGTTTTTT
CASKVVAGGTNTGELFF
>NA|few|TRBV7-2|TRBJ1-1
TGTGCCAGCAGCAAGACAGGGAACACTGAAGCTTTCTTT
CASSKTGNTEAFF
>NA|NA|TRBV10-1|TRBJ2-1
TGCGCCAGCAGGCCCTACAACCGCGGGCAGTTCTTC
CASRPYNRGQFF
>NA|NA|TRBV5-4|TRBJ2-3
TGTGCCAGCAGCCAAGGCCTAGGGGGAGATACGCAGTATTTT
CASSQGLGGDTQYF
>NA|NA|TRBV19|TRBJ1-5
TGTGCCAGTATGGTGGGGGGAAATCAGCCCCAGCATTTT
CASMVGGNQPQHF
>TRBD1|once|TRBV6-5|TRBJ1-1
TGTGCCAGCACCCTCACAGGGGTAGGCACTGAAGCTTTCTTT
CASTLTGVGTEAFF
>TRBD1|once|TRBV18|TRBJ2-2
TGTGCCAGCTCACCGCAAGGGGGCGCATCGTGGACCGGGGAGCTGTTTTTT
CASSPQGGASWTGELFF
>TRBD1|once|TRBV5-1|TRBJ1-1
TGCGCCAGCAGCTTGTCGACAGGGGGCTATATCGGTGAAGCTTTCTTT
CASSLSTGGYIGEAFF
>NA|NA|TRBV6-5|TRBJ2-7
TGTGCCAGCAGTTACTCGAGCTCCTACGAGCAGTACTTC
CASSYSSSYEQYF
>NA|NA|TRBV6-5|TRBJ1-2
TGTGCCAGCAGATTACAGGAGCGCTTACTCTATGGCTACACCTTC
CASRLQERLLYGYTF
>TRBD1|NA|TRBV15|TRBJ2-1
TGTGCCACCAGCAGAATGGGAGGACAGGGAGCCTACAATGAGCAGTTCTTC
CATSRMGGQGAYNEQFF
>NA|once|TRBV7-2|TRBJ1-6
TGTGCCAGCAGGGGAGATTTCGGACTTCGGTCACCCCTCCACTTT
CASRGDFGLRSPLHF
>NA|NA|TRBV21-1|TRBJ2-3
TGTGCCAGCAGCACACATAAATTAGGAGGAACAGATACGCAGTATTTT
CASSTHKLGGTDTQYF
>TRBD1|NA|TRBV7-2|TRBJ2-7
TGTGCCAGCAGCTGGGATACCGGGACAGGGAACGAGCAGTACTTC
CASSWDTGTGNEQYF
>NA|NA|TRBV5-4|TRBJ1-2
TGTGCCAGCAGCTTGGGGCCAGGGGTAGGCGGTGGCTACACCTTC
CASSLGPGVGGGYTF
>NA|NA|TRBV5-5|TRBJ1-4
TGTGCCAGCAGCCAAGATCCAGGTCCTAATGAAAAACTGTTTTTT
CASSQDPGPNEKLFF
>TRBD2|NA|TRBV7-2|TRBJ2-1
TGTGCCAGCAGCTATAGCGGGGGTGACTACAATGAGCAGTTCTTC
CASSYSGGDYNEQFF
>NA|few|TRBV24-1|TRBJ2-7
TGTGCCACCATTGCCCACTCATCACTGGTGAGAACCTACGAGCAGTACTTC
CATIAHSSLVRTYEQYF
>TRBD2|NA|TRBV27|TRBJ2-1
TGTGCCAGTGGGAGGCAGGCGGGACGGGAGGTCTTC
CASGRQAGREVF
>NA|NA|TRBV6-5|TRBJ1-3
TGTGCCAGCAGTTATATGGAGTCTGGAAACACCATATATTTT
CASSYMESGNTIYF
>NA|NA|TRBV28|TRBJ1-3
TGTGCCAGCACCAAAATAGGGGTGGTGTCAACCATATATTTT
CASTKIGVVSTIYF
>TRBD1|NA|TRBV4-2|TRBJ1-6
TGTGCCAGCAGCCGTACCCACAGGGGTAACACCTATAATTCACCCCTCCACTTT
CASSRTHRGNTYNSPLHF
>NA|NA|TRBV6-4|TRBJ2-2
TGTGCCAGCAGTGAACAGACGAACACCGGGGAGCTGTTTTTT
CASSEQTNTGELFF
>TRBD2|NA|TRBV6-1|TRBJ2-1
TGTGCCAGCAGTGATTTACTAGCGGGGGTGCATGAGCAGTTCTTC
CASSDLLAGVHEQFF
>TRBD1|NA|TRBV19|TRBJ2-2
TGTGCCAGTAGGGAGGGACAGGGGTCCGGGGAGCTGTTTTTT
CASREGQGSGELFF
>NA|few|TRBV19|TRBJ1-5
TGTGCCAGTAGTATAGAGGGGGGAAATCAGCCCCAGCATTTT
CASSIEGGNQPQHF
>NA|NA|TRBV7-2|TRBJ1-6
TGTGCCAGCAGCTCCCTCCCGAAGGGGGCACCCCTCCACTTT
CASSSLPKGAPLHF
>NA|NA|TRBV28|TRBJ1-4
TGTGCCAGCATGGAGGGAACCGCAACTAATGAAAAACTGTTTTTT
CASMEGTATNEKLFF
>NA|NA|TRBV11-2|TRBJ1-6
TGTGCCAGCAGCTTAAGTCAGGGATCATCACCCCTCCACTTT
CASSLSQGSSPLHF
>NA|NA|TRBV2|TRBJ1-4
TGTGCCAGCACTCTACAGGGCACTAATGAAAAACTGTTTTTT
CASTLQGTNEKLFF
>TRBD1|NA|TRBV2|TRBJ2-7
TGTGCCAGCAGTGGGCAGGGGGCCTACGAGCAGTACTTC
CASSGQGAYEQYF
>NA|NA|TRBV14|TRBJ2-1
TGTGCCAGCAGTCGGACAGCCGGACGTTACAATGAGCAGTTCTTC
CASSRTAGRYNEQFF
>NA|once|TRBV5-1|TRBJ2-3
TGCGCCAGCAGCTTGGCGACGGGGGACCTCACGCAGTATTTT
CASSLATGDLTQYF
>NA|NA|TRBV7-2|TRBJ1-6
TGTGCCAGCAGCAGCGATGGGGGGTGGATATCCCGTTCACCCCTCCACTTT
CASSSDGGWISRSPLHF
>NA|NA|TRBV2|TRBJ1-2
TGTGCCAGCAGTGAAGAATCTGGGACTCGGAAGGGCTTC
CASSEESGTRKGF
>NA|NA|TRBV4-1|TRBJ1-1
TGCGCCAGCAGCCAGGGTCTAAACAGGGTGAACACTGAAGCTTTCTTT
CASSQGLNRVNTEAFF
>NA|NA|TRBV7-9|TRBJ1-1
TGTGCCAGCAGCTTACGAGGCTTGATGGGCACTGAAGCTTTCTTT
CASSLRGLMGTEAFF